These 4 T cell receptor delta chains share one sample of origin, sequenced in a study of gamma-delta chains in newborns, infants, children. TCRdb re-called the reads through CATT. The profile covers around 4,100 delta-chain clones, with about 40% appearing a single time and around 9.2% taken by the ten largest. The sample here was blood, taken at week 6. Receptors were obtained from a child who was a newborn, infant or young child, either healthy, febrile or measles-vaccinated (not recorded which).

A remark on this clone: Other DNA sequences in the same sample also yield this CDR3. This chain joins TRDV3 and TRDJ1; TRDD3 matches 8 bases. Germline-derived CDR1 and CDR2 are TVYSNPD and GDNSRS (reference sequence). Unmatched junction bases numbered 40, after V lost 5 bases and J lost 2 bases. The CDR3 extends over 24 amino acids. In DNA, the CDR3 is TGTGCCCTAAAGCACTCCAATTCTACTTTTGAGGGATACGCGAGTCAAACGTATACCGATAAACTCATCTTT. Translating gives CALKHSNSTFEGYASQTYTDKLIF.

This clone was recorded a few times. Since a far larger clone is one base different, this is likely a read error. CDR3 in DNA: TGTGCCTTTAGCGTACTGTTAGTTGTCTCCGATAAACTCATCTTT. Protein sequence: CAFSVLLVVSDKLIF. The V gene is TRDV3, the J gene TRDJ1; D is unresolved. V lost 0 bases and J 3 bases, leaving 17 bases between the germline ends. CDR1 and CDR2 (germline): TVYSNPD, GDNSRS (reference sequence). This CDR3 has 15 residues.

This clone was counted a few times. This chain joins TRDV1 and TRDJ1, with a weak D call TRDD3 (6 bases). Germline assignment: CDR1 TSWWSYY and CDR2 QGS. V lost 0 bases and J 0 bases, leaving 17 bases between the germline ends. CDR3 length: 18 residues. Here the CDR3 reads CALGELGLATGYTDKLIF. The CDR3 coding sequence is TGTGCTCTTGGGGAACTTGGCCTTGCCACTGGGTACACCGATAAACTCATCTTT.

V and J are TRDV1 and TRDJ1; weak D call: TRDD2 (5 bases). There are 19 residues in the CDR3. The germline V gene encodes CDR1 TSWWSYY and CDR2 QGS. V lost 1 base, J lost 0 bases, and 21 bases lay in between. CDR3 amino acids: CALGEPAFYQYGYTDKLIF. The CDR3 DNA follows: TGTGCTCTTGGGGAACCGGCCTTCTACCAGTACGGGTACACCGATAAACTCATCTTT.